The 27 T cell receptor beta chains listed next were all sequenced from one sample in a study of blood T cells in healthy people across ages (dated by TCRdb to between 2014 and 2016). The library was produced with 5' RACE. The run used an Illumina HiSeq 2500. A second PCR of 7 to 11 cycles was performed with a sample-barcoded 5' primer and a J-beta primer mix. TCRdb reprocessed the public reads (quality trimming at Q25 with fastp, clone calling with MiXCR) and kept in-frame beta chains. CDR3 protein sequences are deduplicated, and each keeps its most common genes and DNA. This sample has roughly 1.5 million distinct CDR3 sequences in its table, and less than 45% of those were observed once. Around 4% of the sample lies in the top ten. Sequenced material: blood. The receptors were sampled from a woman under 30 in good health.

In its sample, this clonotype was seen a few times. This chain's CDR3 is CSVVIGGSRNEQYF. CDR3 bases: TGCAGCGTCGTCATTGGCGGGAGTAGGAACGAGCAGTACTTC. This sequence joins TRBV29-1 and TRBJ2-7; 7 bases match TRBD2. CDR3 length: 14 amino acids. The ends lost 6 bases at V and 5 bases at J; junction bases unmatched: 13. CDR1 is SQVTM and CDR2 is ANQGSEA in the germline V gene.

The gene calls are TRBV11-1 and TRBJ1-5; D remains ambiguous. Trimming stripped 3 bases from V and 3 bases from J, with 6 bases between. This CDR3 contains 13 residues. The V gene's germline CDR1 is SGHAT and CDR2 FQDESV (reference sequence). The CDR3 DNA follows: TGTGCCAGCAGCTTCGAGGTCAATCAGCCCCAGCATTTT. Encoded protein: CASSFEVNQPQHF.

The chain combines TRBV25-1 with TRBJ1-6; a possible D gene is TRBD1 (6 bases). Germline CDR1 reads MGHDK; CDR2 reads SYGVNS. With 2 bases removed from V and 10 bases from J, the gap between germline ends came to 12 bases. This CDR3 has 14 amino acids. The CDR3 protein is CASSERGGRSPLHF. In DNA form, the CDR3 reads TGTGCCAGCAGTGAACGAGGGGGGCGATCACCCCTCCACTTT.

The chain carries TRBV12-3 or TRBV12-4 and TRBJ1-6; D remains ambiguous. V was trimmed by 3 bases and J by 10 bases, leaving 13 bases between them. The length of the CDR3 is 14 residues. In nucleotides, the CDR3 is TGTGCCAGCAGTTTTACGGGGTCGGGCTCACCCCTCCACTTT. Amino acids: CASSFTGSGSPLHF.

There are a few counts of this clonotype. J is TRBJ2-3 and V is TRBV20-1, with 10 bases lining up with TRBD2. This CDR3 region has 13 residues. J lost 7 bases, V lost 5 bases, and 6 bases had no gene match. The germline V gene has CDR1 DFQATT and CDR2 SNEGSKA (reference sequence). CDR3 sequence reads: CSALSAGGHTQYF. The CDR3 DNA is TGCAGTGCTCTTTCAGCGGGGGGGCATACGCAGTATTTT.

The CDR3 spells CASSYGGWEGQPQHF. CDR3 sequence (DNA): TGTGCCAGCAGTTACGGGGGGTGGGAGGGTCAGCCCCAGCATTTT. The chain has TRBV6-6 and TRBJ1-5; TRBD1 is a possible D gene (5 bases). The germline gives CDR1 MNHNY, CDR2 SVGAGI (reference sequence). The CDR3 contains 15 residues. The V end lost 2 bases, the J end lost 6 bases, and 14 bases lay between the germline ends.

About this clonotype: This sequence may be a read error, since a much larger clone differs from it by one base. V usage is TRBV20-1 and J usage is TRBJ2-7; D unclear. CDR3 size: 12 residues. Germline V gene lookup returns CDR1 DFQATT and CDR2 SNEGSKA (reference sequence). The CDR3 protein is CGAAKGGSEQYF. CDR3 in DNA: TGCGGTGCCGCCAAAGGCGGTTCCGAGCAGTACTTC.

This clonotype was seen a few times. The chain carries TRBV7-9 and TRBJ1-1, with D unclear. Between the trimmed V and J ends, which lost 2 bases and 11 bases, there was a span of 6 bases. CDR3 length equals 10 residues. The germline gives CDR1 SEHNR, CDR2 FQNEAQ (reference sequence). CDR3 region: CASSLLVAFF. In nucleotides, the CDR3 is TGTGCCAGCAGCTTACTTGTGGCTTTCTTT.

The chain carries TRBV7-9 and TRBJ1-4; D ambiguous. This CDR3 has 13 residues. Trimming stripped 5 bases from V and 14 bases from J, with 18 bases between. CDR1 is SEHNR and CDR2 is FQNEAQ in the germline V gene (reference sequence). The CDR3: CASSANGVSILFF. Here the CDR3 DNA reads TGTGCCAGCAGCGCCAATGGGGTTTCGATCCTGTTTTTT.

The chain has TRBV20-1 and TRBJ2-3, with 7 nucleotides matching TRBD2. Germline-derived CDR1 and CDR2 are DFQATT and SNEGSKA (reference sequence). CDR3 length: 14 amino acids. J lost 5 bases, V lost 3 bases, and 8 bases had no gene match. CDR3 region: CSASGSRGLDTQYF. In DNA, the CDR3 is TGCAGTGCTAGTGGTTCGCGGGGGTTAGATACGCAGTATTTT.

Only a few counts were recorded for this clonotype. This rearrangement joins TRBV12-3 or TRBV12-4 to TRBJ2-7, with D unclear. The CDR3 sequence is 14 residues long. Trimming left V 6 bases short and J 4 bases short, with 16 bases between. The CDR3 DNA reads TGTGCCAGCAGGATCTCGGGCAGCGATTACGAGCAGTACTTC. Its protein is CASRISGSDYEQYF.

CDR3 sequence reads: CASSYSSAGNTEAFF. CDR3 in DNA: TGTGCCAGCAGTTACTCGTCGGCAGGGAACACTGAAGCTTTCTTT. V is TRBV6-5 and J is TRBJ1-1; D uncertain. V was clipped by 0 bases and J by 1 base, with 9 bases between them. In germline, CDR1 is MNHEY, CDR2 SVGAGI. CDR3 size: 15 residues.

The chain's CDR3 is CASSLAVTSGSGSYEQYF. The CDR3 coding sequence is TGTGCCAGCAGCTTAGCTGTGACTAGCGGGAGTGGGTCCTACGAGCAGTACTTC. The chain has TRBV7-2 and TRBJ2-7, with 12 nucleotides matching TRBD2. The CDR3 extends over 18 amino acids. The V segment lost 0 bases and the J segment 1 base; nucleotides outside the gene matches: 7. Looked up from germline, CDR1 is SGHTA and CDR2 is FQGNSA.

V gene TRBV4-2 combines with J gene TRBJ1-1; D remains unclear. The CDR3 has 15 residues. Trimming took off 2 bases at V and 1 base at J, with 11 bases between the two ends. In germline, CDR1 is LGHNA, CDR2 YNFKEQ. The CDR3 nucleotides are TGTGCCAGCAGCCAAAGCTCTTTTCCGAACACTGAAGCTTTCTTT. It is translated as CASSQSSFPNTEAFF.

With respect to this clonotype: One junction end does not reproduce the germline sequence, and a read error may be involved. The chain combines TRBV7-7 with TRBJ2-2, with unresolved D. The CDR3 has 13 amino acids. Germline values: CDR1 SSHAT, CDR2 FNYEAQ (reference sequence). The CDR3 bases are TGTGCTAGCAGCCCCTTATTGACCGGGGAGCTGTTTTTT. This sequence encodes CASSPLLTGELFF.

This clonotype was recorded a few times. The J gene is TRBJ2-7, the V gene TRBV7-2; 9 nucleotides match TRBD2. Per germline, CDR1 SGHTA and CDR2 FQGNSA. There are 16 residues in the CDR3. Germline trimming cut 0 bases from V and 3 bases from J; bases unmatched to any gene: 6. The CDR3 nucleotides are TGTGCCAGCAGCTTAGCGAGGACTAGCGAGGGCTACGAGCAGTACTTC. Translation gives CASSLARTSEGYEQYF.

The chain joins TRBV28 to TRBJ1-2, with D perhaps TRBD1 (6 bases). There are 14 residues in the CDR3. Germline V lookup: CDR1 MDHEN, CDR2 SYDVKM. Trimming removed 7 bases at V and 4 bases at J, with 16 bases between. The CDR3 sequence is CASKTGTWVYGYTF. The CDR3 coding sequence is TGTGCCAGCAAAACAGGGACATGGGTCTATGGCTACACCTTC.

This clonotype has more than one count but fewer than ten. V gene TRBV20-1 combines with J gene TRBJ2-5, with 12 nucleotides matching TRBD2. The DNA matches TRBJ2-7 better at its end, which makes the J call doubtful. Germline V gene data show CDR1 as DFQATT and CDR2 as SNEGSKA (reference sequence). The CDR3 covers 15 residues. The CDR3: CSARARLAGDIEQYF. As DNA, the CDR3 is TGCAGTGCTAGAGCCAGACTAGCGGGAGACATCGAGCAGTACTTC.

This chain connects TRBV3-1 to TRBJ1-1; the D gene is possibly TRBD1 (5 bases). Between the trimmed V and J ends, which lost 4 bases and 6 bases, there was a span of 9 bases. Germline V gene data show CDR1 as LGHDT and CDR2 as YNNKEL (reference sequence). The CDR3 spans 12 residues. CDR3 protein: CASSPRDAEAFF. The CDR3 DNA follows: TGTGCCAGCAGCCCAAGGGACGCTGAAGCTTTCTTT.

This clonotype showed up just a few times. This chain links TRBV5-6 with TRBJ1-2, with 8 bases matching TRBD1. This CDR3 is built from 15 residues. Trimming cost V 6 bases and J 0 bases; bases outside gene matches: 7. Germline V gene sequence: CDR1 SGHDT, CDR2 YYEEEE. This CDR3 reads CASTRTGRSNYGYTF. Written as DNA, the CDR3 is TGTGCCAGCACCCGGACAGGGCGCTCTAACTATGGCTACACCTTC. Drawing the rest from reference TRBV5-6 and TRBJ1-2, the complete variable domain is DAGVTQSPTHLIKTRGQQVTLRCSPKSGHDTVSWYQQALGQGPQFIFQYYEEEERQRGNFPDRFSGHQFPNYSSELNVNALLLGDSALYLCASTRTGRSNYGYTFGSGTRLTVV.

A remark on this clonotype: The germline gene is not matched at one end of the junction; a read error may be the cause. The chain has TRBV7-9 and TRBJ1-2; D might be TRBD1 (6 bases). The germline V gene has CDR1 SEHNR and CDR2 FQNEAQ (reference sequence). The CDR3 has 15 amino acids. The CDR3 coding sequence is TGTGCCAACAGCCTCCTGGACAGCCTTAACTATGGCTACACCTTC. Protein product: CANSLLDSLNYGYTF. The variable domain in full, with the rest retrieved from reference TRBV7-9 and TRBJ1-2, is DTGVSQNPRHKITKRGQNVTFRCDPISEHNRLYWYRQTLGQGPEFLTYFQNEAQLEKSRLLSDRFSAERPKGSFSTLEIQRTEQGDSAMYLCANSLLDSLNYGYTFGSGTRLTVV.

In this sample, this clonotype turned up many times. The gene calls are TRBV20-1 and TRBJ2-4; D ambiguous. The V end was cut by 0 bases, the J end by 13 bases, with 19 bases between. From germline, CDR1 is DFQATT and CDR2 SNEGSKA (reference sequence). This CDR3 comprises 14 residues. The CDR3 sequence is CSARDQGLTEEQYF. CDR3 bases: TGCAGTGCTAGAGATCAAGGGCTTACGGAAGAGCAGTACTTC.

This clonotype appeared many times. V usage is TRBV7-2 and J usage is TRBJ2-1; D is perhaps TRBD1 (5 bases). The germline V gene has CDR1 SGHTA and CDR2 FQGNSA. Trimming pared 5 bases from V and 4 bases from J, leaving 9 bases between. This CDR3 contains 13 residues. In nucleotides, the CDR3 is TGTGCCAGCAGCGTCAGGGCTTACAATGAGCAGTTCTTC. Protein sequence: CASSVRAYNEQFF.

This clonotype was found a few times. The chain employs TRBV4-3 and TRBJ2-1; 14 bases map to TRBD2. Germline V CDR1 and CDR2: LGHNA, YSLEER. CDR3 length: 16 residues. Losses at the gene ends were 5 bases for V and 8 bases for J; bases not matched to a gene: 8. CDR3 region: CASSDSGLAGVDEQFF. CDR3 nucleotide sequence: TGCGCCAGCAGCGACTCGGGACTAGCGGGGGTCGATGAGCAGTTCTTC.

This clonotype has just a few counts. This chain links TRBV20-1 with TRBJ1-1; D remains ambiguous. V was shortened by 4 bases and J by 1 base, with 10 bases between the two germline ends. Germline V gene data show CDR1 as DFQATT and CDR2 as SNEGSKA (reference sequence). CDR3 length: 13 residues. CDR3 protein: CSANDRENTEAFF. The CDR3 DNA follows: TGCAGTGCTAATGATAGGGAGAACACTGAAGCTTTCTTT.

The gene calls are TRBV2 and TRBJ2-5; 7 bases align to TRBD1. The DNA end is a closer match to TRBJ2-7, so the J assignment may be wrong. The germline gives CDR1 SNHLY, CDR2 FYNNEI. The CDR3 contains 13 residues. DNA for the CDR3: TGTGCCAGCAGTGATCAGGGGGCCTACGAGCAGTACTTC. It yields the protein CASSDQGAYEQYF.

In this sample, this clonotype turned up a few times. CDR3 in amino acids: CSVGTGPSDTQYF. Here the CDR3 DNA reads TGCAGCGTGGGGACAGGGCCGTCAGATACGCAGTATTTT. The chain is built from TRBV29-1 and TRBJ2-3, with 9 bases matching TRBD1. The CDR3 contains 13 residues. Trimming cost V 6 bases and J 4 bases; bases outside gene matches: 5. Germline V gives CDR1 SQVTM, CDR2 ANQGSEA.